This section outlines one T cell receptor (beta chain) sequence together with its context. Its antigen remains unknown. This sample was taken from a study of T cell responses to AZD1222 COVID-19 vaccine. Study outcomes and limitations: Only five to seven individuals given AZD1222 were seropositive at baseline. At 160-218 and 743-854, vaccine-associated CD4 TCRs were dominant, and they spanned spike. White British ancestry dominated among donors, who included more females, and clonal diversity was possibly underestimated.

The CDR3 length is 16 residues. Germline V lookup: CDR1 SNHLY, CDR2 FYNNEI. The germline V and J ends were trimmed by 9 bases and 0 bases, with 21 bases remaining between them. Using immunoSEQ multiplex PCR, the repertoire was profiled, and TCRdb retains in-frame clones only, with some absent. The sample holds about 210,000 clones, around 94% seen once. Sequencing was performed on peripheral blood, taken 28 days after the second dose of the MenACWY control vaccine. The TCR was taken from an adult who received the MenACWY meningococcal vaccine as a control. The gene calls are TRBV2 and TRBJ2-7; D not certain. The CDR3 region is CASSAGLIVSSYEQYF. Here the CDR3 DNA reads TGTGCCAGTTCGGCAGGCTTGATCGTTAGCTCCTACGAGCAGTACTTC.